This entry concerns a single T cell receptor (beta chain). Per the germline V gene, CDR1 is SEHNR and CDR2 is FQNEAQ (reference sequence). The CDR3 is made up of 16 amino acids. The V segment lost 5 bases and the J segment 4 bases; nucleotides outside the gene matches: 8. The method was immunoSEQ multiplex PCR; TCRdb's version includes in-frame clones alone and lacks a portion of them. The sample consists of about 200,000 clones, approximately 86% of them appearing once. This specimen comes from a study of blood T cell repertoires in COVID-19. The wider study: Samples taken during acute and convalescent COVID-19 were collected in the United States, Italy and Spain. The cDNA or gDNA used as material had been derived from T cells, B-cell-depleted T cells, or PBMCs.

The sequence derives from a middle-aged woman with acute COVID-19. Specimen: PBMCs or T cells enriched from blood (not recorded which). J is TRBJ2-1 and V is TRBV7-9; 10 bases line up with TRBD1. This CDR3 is CASSPGDRGVYNEQFF. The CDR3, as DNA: TGTGCCAGCAGCCCCGGGGACAGGGGTGTGTACAATGAGCAGTTCTTC.